A selection of T cell receptor beta chains follows, all from one sample in a study of blood T cell repertoires in COVID-19. Sequenced by immunoSEQ multiplex PCR; TCRdb stores in-frame clones only, minus some. The table shows around 140,000 clones, with approximately 87% occurring only once. Input material: peripheral blood. These receptors were taken from a man older than 75 with acute or convalescent COVID-19. Each CDR3 is given with its conserved first and last residue. The D gene is left open where the match is weak. Expanded clones are given a class, and other clones once, few, many or no size at all.

-	17	TRBV5-1	-	TRBJ2-5	TGCGCCAGCAGCCCCGTGAGGGGCGGGGGCCCGCAGGAGACCCAGTACTTC	CASSPVRGGGPQETQYF
TRBD1	16	TRBV18	-	TRBJ1-1	TGTGCCAGCTCACCACCCACAGGGGCGGGGAACACTGAAGCTTTCTTT	CASSPPTGAGNTEAFF
TRBD1	16	TRBV5-6	-	TRBJ1-5	TGTGCCAGCAGTTGGGGAGGGACAGGGATCGGTCAGCCCCAGCATTTT	CASSWGGTGIGQPQHF
-	16	TRBV3-1/TRBV3-2	-	TRBJ1-1	TGTGCCAGCAGCCAAGGGGGCGCTTCTCAGGGCACTGAAGCTTTCTTT	CASSQGGASQGTEAFF
-	12	TRBV7-2	-	TRBJ1-2	TGTGCCAGCAGCTCCTCAGGGATTGGCTACACCTTC	CASSSSGIGYTF
-	14	TRBV6-4	-	TRBJ2-3	TGTGCCAGCAGTTCGACTGTGAGCACAGATACGCAGTATTTT	CASSSTVSTDTQYF
-	12	TRBV3-1/TRBV3-2	-	TRBJ2-7	TGTGCCAGCAGCCCGACACCCTACGAGCAGTACTTC	CASSPTPYEQYF
TRBD1	16	TRBV6-5	-	TRBJ1-4	TGTGCCAGCAGTTCGACAGGGGGCGTAGCTAATGAAAAACTGTTTTTT	CASSSTGGVANEKLFF
-	16	TRBV2	few	TRBJ1-6	TGTGCCAGCAGTCCTCCCGGGAATATAAGAGGTTCACCCCTCCACTTT	CASSPPGNIRGSPLHF
TRBD1	13	TRBV30	-	TRBJ1-1	TGTGCCTGGAGTGCGGCAGGGGGTGCTGAAGCTTTCTTT	CAWSAAGGAEAFF
-	15	TRBV5-1	-	TRBJ1-2	TGCGCCAGCAGCTTGGCGGGACCCCCGGGGGATGGCTACACCTTC	CASSLAGPPGDGYTF
TRBD2	15	TRBV28	-	TRBJ2-1	TGTGCCAGCGGCCTGACTAGCGGGGTTGGAAATGAGCAGTTCTTC	CASGLTSGVGNEQFF
TRBD2	16	TRBV14	-	TRBJ2-1	TGTGCCAGCAGCCAAAGGACTAGCGGTTCCTACAATGAGCAGTTCTTC	CASSQRTSGSYNEQFF
-	14	TRBV28	-	TRBJ2-7	TGTGCCAGCAGTTTGGAGGGTTTGACCTACGAGCAGTACTTC	CASSLEGLTYEQYF
-	12	TRBV5-4	-	TRBJ2-1	TGTGCCAGCAGCACCGACAGTGGTGAGCAGTTCTTC	CASSTDSGEQFF
TRBD2	17	TRBV5-1	-	TRBJ2-2	TGCGCCAGCAGCTTAGGTTGGAGCGGGGCGAACACCGGGGAGCTGTTTTTT	CASSLGWSGANTGELFF
TRBD1	15	TRBV27	-	TRBJ1-5	TGTGCCAGCAGCTGGGGACAGGGGAGCAATCAGCCCCAGCATTTT	CASSWGQGSNQPQHF
TRBD1	15	TRBV4-1	-	TRBJ2-5	TGCGCCAGCAGCCAAGGACAGGGCTCACAAGAGACCCAGTACTTC	CASSQGQGSQETQYF
-	14	TRBV6-5	-	TRBJ2-4	TGTGCCAGCAGTTACAGCGCAGGGAGGAACATTCAGTACTTC	CASSYSAGRNIQYF
-	15	TRBV7-9	-	TRBJ2-7	TGTGCCAGCAGCCGCGGTAATAGTGAGATCTACGAGCAGTACTTC	CASSRGNSEIYEQYF
TRBD1	17	TRBV11-2	-	TRBJ2-7	TGTGCCAGCAGCTTACTCCTACAGGGGGCCGGCTCCTACGAGCAGTACTTC	CASSLLLQGAGSYEQYF
-	14	TRBV6-5	-	TRBJ1-4	TGTGCCAGCAGTTACTCGATTCAGAATGAAAAACTGTTTTTT	CASSYSIQNEKLFF
-	16	TRBV7-8	-	TRBJ1-6	TGTGCCAGCAGCTTAGGTCTTGGAAGCGTAAATTCACCCCTCCACTTT	CASSLGLGSVNSPLHF
-	14	TRBV30	-	TRBJ2-7	TGTGCCTGGAGTGCTACAGGGAGCGGCTACGAGCAGTACTTC	CAWSATGSGYEQYF
-	14	TRBV21-1	-	TRBJ1-5	TGTGCCAGCAGCAAAAGCGACTCGTCTCAGCCCCAGCATTTT	CASSKSDSSQPQHF
TRBD1	15	TRBV11-1	-	TRBJ1-2	TGTGCCAGCAGCGCGGGACAGGGGCCCCGCGATGGCTACACCTTC	CASSAGQGPRDGYTF
-	15	TRBV9	-	TRBJ2-7	TGTGCCAGCAGCCCCCGGATTAGCGGTTACTACGAGCAGTACTTC	CASSPRISGYYEQYF
-	13	TRBV30	-	TRBJ2-7	TGTGCCTGGAGTGTAGACAGAAACTACGAGCAGTACTTC	CAWSVDRNYEQYF
-	16	TRBV5-5	few	TRBJ2-2	TGTGCCAGCAGCTTACTCTGGCAGGTGTACACCGGGGAGCTGTTTTTT	CASSLLWQVYTGELFF